This is a list of T cell receptor beta chains from one sample in a study of T cell repertoires in cytomegalovirus infection. Via MiXCR, TCRdb re-called the reads, giving one row per CDR3 protein. The sample shows about 180,000 distinct CDR3 sequences, about 15% of them seen only once. The specimen sequenced was CD8+ T cells from PBMCs. Source of these receptors: a human donor in good health (CMV status not recorded). Some clones in this sample may be carry-over from other donors' samples. The CDR3 runs from the conserved cysteine through the conserved F or W. D genes are given only for firm matches. Part of the rows lack a size; the others show once, few, many or a class for expanded clones.

CASSQEDRGGYEQYF	TGTGCCAGCAGCCAAGAGGACAGGGGAGGCTACGAGCAGTACTTC	TRBD1	.	TRBV4-2	TRBJ2-7
CASSPWTGGNSPLHF	TGTGCCAGCAGCCCCTGGACAGGGGGTAATTCACCCCTCCACTTT	TRBD1	many	TRBV7-2	TRBJ1-6
CASSSDRGLRTGELFF	TGTGCTAGCAGCTCCGACAGGGGGCTGAGGACCGGGGAGCTGTTTTTT	TRBD1	.	TRBV7-7	TRBJ2-2
CASSRGPDTNSGQPQHF	TGTGCCAGCAGCCGAGGGCCGGACACAAACTCGGGTCAGCCCCAGCATTTT	.	few	TRBV7-8	TRBJ1-5
CASSYSPYGNEQFF	TGTGCCAGCAGTTACTCCCCTTACGGCAATGAGCAGTTCTTC	.	.	TRBV6-5	TRBJ2-1
CSVLGTNTGELFF	TGCAGCGTTTTGGGAACGAACACCGGGGAGCTGTTTTTT	.	.	TRBV29-1	TRBJ2-2
CAISEMDRDGYYEQYF	TGTGCCATCAGTGAGATGGACCGGGACGGCTACTACGAGCAGTACTTC	.	.	TRBV10-3	TRBJ2-7
CASSVGTAPYEQYF	TGTGCCAGCAGTGTCGGGACAGCCCCCTACGAGCAGTACTTC	TRBD1	few	TRBV28	TRBJ2-7
CASSFQAAGYTF	TGTGCCAGCAGTTTCCAAGCGGCTGGCTACACCTTC	.	few	TRBV12-3/TRBV12-4	TRBJ1-2
CASSQDGSQGDTEAFF	TGCGCCAGCAGCCAAGATGGATCCCAAGGGGACACTGAAGCTTTCTTT	.	few	TRBV4-1	TRBJ1-1
CASSYEYNEQFF	TGTGCCAGCAGTTACGAGTACAATGAGCAGTTCTTC	.	.	TRBV6-2/TRBV6-3	TRBJ2-1
CASSYLGPTGPNEQFF	TGTGCCAGCAGTTATTTGGGGCCGACGGGGCCCAATGAGCAGTTCTTC	.	few	TRBV6-2/TRBV6-3	TRBJ2-1
CARSGTASDTQYF	TGTGCCAGGTCCGGGACGGCCTCGGATACGCAGTATTTT	.	few	TRBV2	TRBJ2-3
CASSQEAGQSPGEKLFF	TGCGCCAGCAGCCAAGAGGCGGGACAGAGTCCGGGGGAAAAACTGTTTTTT	TRBD1	.	TRBV4-1	TRBJ1-4
CASSADSRGGNQPQHF	TGTGCCAGCAGTGCTGACAGCCGGGGGGGCAATCAGCCCCAGCATTTT	.	few	TRBV7-6	TRBJ1-5
CSARGLSNQPQHF	TGCAGTGCTAGAGGGCTTAGCAATCAGCCCCAGCATTTT	.	few	TRBV20-1	TRBJ1-5
CASSPSPGTGEIRTEAFF	TGTGCCAGCAGCCCCTCCCCTGGGACAGGGGAAATAAGAACTGAAGCTTTCTTT	TRBD1	few	TRBV7-3	TRBJ1-1
CASSRGTVRETQYF	TGTGCCAGCAGCCGTGGGACGGTCCGAGAGACCCAGTACTTC	.	.	TRBV11-2	TRBJ2-5
CASSPAGLYNEQFF	TGTGCCAGCAGCCCCGCAGGGTTATACAATGAGCAGTTCTTC	.	.	TRBV7-9	TRBJ2-1
CSARGFLTGSHEQFF	TGCAGTGCTAGAGGGTTCCTGACAGGGTCGCATGAGCAGTTCTTC	TRBD1	.	TRBV20-1	TRBJ2-1
CASSLAGRVEQYF	TGTGCCAGCAGCTTAGCGGGGCGGGTCGAGCAGTACTTC	.	.	TRBV7-9	TRBJ2-7
CASSYQTVKIEAQHF	TGTGCCAGCAGTTACCAGACTGTGAAAATAGAAGCCCAGCATTTT	.	few	TRBV6-2/TRBV6-3	TRBJ1-5
CASSDGGGSQYF	TGTGCCAGCAGTGACGGTGGGGGCTCGCAGTACTTC	.	few	TRBV6-4	TRBJ2-7
CASSWGGPTDTQYF	TGTGCCAGCAGTTGGGGGGGCCCCACAGATACGCAGTATTTT	.	few	TRBV12-3/TRBV12-4	TRBJ2-3
CASSVAGNRWVSYEQYF	TGTGCCAGCAGCGTAGCGGGGAACAGATGGGTCTCCTACGAGCAGTACTTC	TRBD2	.	TRBV7-6	TRBJ2-7
CASRGGPDTQYF	TGTGCCAGCAGGGGAGGCCCAGATACGCAGTATTTT	.	.	TRBV28	TRBJ2-3
CASSYSDPGDEQFF	TGTGCCAGCAGTTACTCAGATCCCGGTGATGAGCAGTTCTTC	.	few	TRBV6-6	TRBJ2-1
CASSSEGKLFF	TGTGCCAGCAGCTCCGAGGGAAAACTGTTTTTT	.	.	TRBV7-6	TRBJ1-4
CSVVGLHRQETQYF	TGCAGCGTTGTCGGTCTACACCGGCAAGAGACCCAGTACTTC	.	few	TRBV29-1	TRBJ2-5
CASSESGQRSTDTQYF	TGCGCCAGCAGTGAGTCGGGACAGAGAAGCACAGATACGCAGTATTTT	TRBD1	.	TRBV10-2	TRBJ2-3
CASSLPPGTSNTGELFF	TGTGCCAGCAGCTTACCCCCTGGGACTTCGAACACCGGGGAGCTGTTTTTT	.	many	TRBV7-9	TRBJ2-2
CASSLVEGNSPLHF	TGTGCCAGCAGCTTAGTCGAGGGGAATTCACCCCTCCACTTT	.	once	TRBV7-4	TRBJ1-6
CASGGARVSTEAFF	TGTGCCAGCGGGGGGGCGCGGGTGAGCACTGAAGCTTTCTTT	.	few	TRBV7-2	TRBJ1-1
CASSFGSAYEQYF	TGTGCCAGCAGTTTTGGCAGCGCCTACGAGCAGTACTTC	.	few	TRBV28	TRBJ2-7